This T cell receptor beta chain was recovered during a study of OX40 agonist ivuxolimab in advanced cancers. Germline CDR1 is WNHNN and CDR2 is SYGVQD (reference sequence). The CDR3 has 15 residues. The ends lost 3 bases at V and 4 bases at J; junction bases unmatched: 7. Clones were sequenced by immunoSEQ multiplex PCR, and TCRdb holds only the in-frame ones, with some missing. The sample carries 57,000 or so clones, 85% to 90% recorded once. This material consisted of CD4+ or CD8+ T cells sorted from blood, taken in a trial of the OX40 agonist ivuxolimab. The sequence was obtained from an adult with an advanced solid tumor such as melanoma, head and neck, liver or kidney cancer. J is TRBJ2-3 and V is TRBV10-1, with 7 nucleotides matching TRBD2. The CDR3 DNA reads TGCGCCAGCAGTGACGGGGGGTCCCCCCCAGATACGCAGTATTTT. Translating gives CASSDGGSPPDTQYF.